The source of this T cell receptor beta chain is a study of cytomegalovirus exposure and HLA in healthy donors. Points from the study as a whole: In the approximately 130 validation repertoires, approximately 94% of cluster scores exceeded 0, per a later analysis. Usually a TCR sequence was rare, but some public TCRs were found in many donors. The investigators catalogued 150 to 200 TCR beta chains as cytomegalovirus-associated.

Trimming took off 2 bases at V and 3 bases at J, with 13 bases between the two ends. Germline V gene lookup returns CDR1 SGHVS and CDR2 FNYEAQ. This CDR3 is 16 amino acids long. Using immunoSEQ multiplex PCR, the repertoire was profiled, and TCRdb retains in-frame clones only, with some absent. The sample has 50,000 to 70,000 clones; over 85% are singletons. Points on this clone: As yet, its antigen is unknown.

The V and J genes are TRBV7-6 and TRBJ2-2; D unresolved. This receptor was taken from a woman between 18 and 29 years old in good health and CMV-seropositive. What was sequenced was PBMCs. The CDR3 bases are TGTGCCAGCAGCTTAAGCAAATTGGTCTACACCGGGGAGCTGTTTTTT. Translation: CASSLSKLVYTGELFF.